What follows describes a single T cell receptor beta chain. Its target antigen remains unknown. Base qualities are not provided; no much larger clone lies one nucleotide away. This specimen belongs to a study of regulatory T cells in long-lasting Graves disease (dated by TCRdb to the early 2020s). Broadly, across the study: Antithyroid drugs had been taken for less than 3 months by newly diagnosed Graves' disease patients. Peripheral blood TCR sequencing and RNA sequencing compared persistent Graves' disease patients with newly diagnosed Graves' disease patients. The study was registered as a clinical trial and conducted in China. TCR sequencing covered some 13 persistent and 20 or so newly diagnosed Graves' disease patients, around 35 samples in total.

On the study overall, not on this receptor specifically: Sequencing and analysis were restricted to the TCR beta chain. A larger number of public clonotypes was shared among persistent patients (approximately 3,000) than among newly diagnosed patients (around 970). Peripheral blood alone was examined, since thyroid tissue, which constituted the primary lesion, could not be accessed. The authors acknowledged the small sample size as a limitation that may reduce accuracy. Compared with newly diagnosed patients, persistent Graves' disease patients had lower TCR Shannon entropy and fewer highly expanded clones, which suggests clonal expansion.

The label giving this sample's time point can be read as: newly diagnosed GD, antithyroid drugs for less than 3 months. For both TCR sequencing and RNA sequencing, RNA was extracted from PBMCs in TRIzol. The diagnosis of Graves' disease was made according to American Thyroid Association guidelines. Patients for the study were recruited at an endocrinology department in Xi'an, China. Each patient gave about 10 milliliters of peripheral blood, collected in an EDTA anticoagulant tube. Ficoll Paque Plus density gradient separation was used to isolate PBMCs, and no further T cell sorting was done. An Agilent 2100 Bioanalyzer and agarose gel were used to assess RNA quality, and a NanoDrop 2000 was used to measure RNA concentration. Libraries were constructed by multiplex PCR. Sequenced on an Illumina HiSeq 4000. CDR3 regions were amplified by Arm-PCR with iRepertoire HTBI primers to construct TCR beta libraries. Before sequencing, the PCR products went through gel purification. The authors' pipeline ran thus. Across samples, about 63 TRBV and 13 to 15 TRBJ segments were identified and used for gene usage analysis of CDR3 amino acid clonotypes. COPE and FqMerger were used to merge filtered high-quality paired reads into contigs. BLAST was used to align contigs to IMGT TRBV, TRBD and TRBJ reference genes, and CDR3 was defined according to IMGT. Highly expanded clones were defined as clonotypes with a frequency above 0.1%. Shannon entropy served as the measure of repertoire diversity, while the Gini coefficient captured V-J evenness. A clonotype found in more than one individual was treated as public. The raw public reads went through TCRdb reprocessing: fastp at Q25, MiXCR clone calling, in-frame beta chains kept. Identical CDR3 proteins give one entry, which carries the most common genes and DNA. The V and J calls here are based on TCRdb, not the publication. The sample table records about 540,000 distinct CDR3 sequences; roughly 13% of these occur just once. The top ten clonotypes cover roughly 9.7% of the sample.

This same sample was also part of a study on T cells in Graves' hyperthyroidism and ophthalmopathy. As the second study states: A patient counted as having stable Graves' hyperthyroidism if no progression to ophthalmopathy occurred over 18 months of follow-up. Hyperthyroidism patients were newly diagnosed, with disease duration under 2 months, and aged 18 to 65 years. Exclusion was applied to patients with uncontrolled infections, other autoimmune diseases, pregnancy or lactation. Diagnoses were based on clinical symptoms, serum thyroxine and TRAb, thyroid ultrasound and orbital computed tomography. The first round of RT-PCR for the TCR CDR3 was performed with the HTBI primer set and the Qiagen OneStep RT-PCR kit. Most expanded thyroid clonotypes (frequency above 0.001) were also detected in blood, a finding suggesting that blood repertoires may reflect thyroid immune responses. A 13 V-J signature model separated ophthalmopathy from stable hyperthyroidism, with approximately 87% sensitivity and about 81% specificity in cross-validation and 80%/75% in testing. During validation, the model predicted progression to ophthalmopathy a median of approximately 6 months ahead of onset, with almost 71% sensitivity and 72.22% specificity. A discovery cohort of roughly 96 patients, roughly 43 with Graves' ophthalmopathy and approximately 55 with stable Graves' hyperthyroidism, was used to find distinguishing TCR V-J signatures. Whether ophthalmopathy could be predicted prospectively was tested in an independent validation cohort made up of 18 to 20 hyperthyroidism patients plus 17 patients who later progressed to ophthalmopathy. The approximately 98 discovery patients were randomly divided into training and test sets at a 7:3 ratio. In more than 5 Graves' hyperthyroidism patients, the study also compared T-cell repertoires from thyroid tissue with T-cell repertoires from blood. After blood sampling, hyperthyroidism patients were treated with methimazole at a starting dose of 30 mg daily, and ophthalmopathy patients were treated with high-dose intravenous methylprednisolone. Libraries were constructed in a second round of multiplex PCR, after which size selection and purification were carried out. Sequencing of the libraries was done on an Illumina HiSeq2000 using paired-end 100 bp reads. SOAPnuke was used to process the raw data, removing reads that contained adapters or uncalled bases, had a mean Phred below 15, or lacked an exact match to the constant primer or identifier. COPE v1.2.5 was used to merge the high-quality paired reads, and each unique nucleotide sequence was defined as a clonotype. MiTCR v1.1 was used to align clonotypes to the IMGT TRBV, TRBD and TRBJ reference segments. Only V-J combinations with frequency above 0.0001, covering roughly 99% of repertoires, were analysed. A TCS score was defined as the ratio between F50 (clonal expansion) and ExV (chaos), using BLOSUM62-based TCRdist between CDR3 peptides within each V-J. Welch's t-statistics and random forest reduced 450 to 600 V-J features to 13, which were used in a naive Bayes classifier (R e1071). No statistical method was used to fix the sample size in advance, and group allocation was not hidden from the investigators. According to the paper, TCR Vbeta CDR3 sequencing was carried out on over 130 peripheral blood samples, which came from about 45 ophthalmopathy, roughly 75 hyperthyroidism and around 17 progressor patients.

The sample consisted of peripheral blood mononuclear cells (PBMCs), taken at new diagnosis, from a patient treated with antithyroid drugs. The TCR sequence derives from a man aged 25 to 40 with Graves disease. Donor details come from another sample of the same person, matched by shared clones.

The CDR3 protein sequence reads: CSVLHRGPYEQYF. The nucleotides are TGCAGTGTTCTCCACAGGGGACCCTACGAGCAGTACTTC. This chain joins TRBV20-1 to TRBJ2-7; 7 nucleotides in the junction match TRBD1. V is cut back by 7 bases and J by 2 bases, with 8 bases in the junction unmatched. Sequences DFQATT (CDR1) and SNEGSKA (CDR2) are obtained from the germline V gene (reference sequence). The CDR3 spans 13 residues, from the cysteine through the phenylalanine. Only the CDR3 part of the read is kept: 39 bases, read in frame from the first base.